Listed here are 30 T cell receptor beta chains from one sample, sequenced in a study of blood T cell repertoires in COVID-19. Some clones are missing from TCRdb's copy, which holds only in-frame ones; the method was immunoSEQ multiplex PCR. The table records roughly 110,000 clones, 70% to 90% of them present only once. Material: peripheral blood. These receptors came from a man aged 50 to 60 with active or convalescent COVID-19.

The chain has TRBV11-2 and TRBJ2-7; 7 bases align to TRBD2. Germline values: CDR1 SGHAT, CDR2 FQNNGV. The V segment lost 4 bases and the J segment 6 bases; nucleotides outside the gene matches: 9. CDR3 size: 14 residues. The CDR3 region is CASSSPRGVGEQYF. CDR3 sequence (DNA): TGTGCCAGCAGCTCCCCTCGGGGGGTAGGCGAGCAGTACTTC.

The chain combines TRBV29-1 with TRBJ2-7; possible D gene TRBD2, 6 bases. This CDR3 has 14 residues. V lost 4 bases to trimming and J lost 4 bases, with 17 bases between them. In germline, CDR1 is SQVTM, CDR2 ANQGSEA. CDR3 nucleotides: TGCAGCGTTGCGGGGAGGCTAGCTGGGTACGAGCAGTACTTC. As protein: CSVAGRLAGYEQYF.

This chain uses TRBV11-3 with TRBJ1-1; unclear D gene. The V gene's germline CDR1 is SGHNT and CDR2 YENEEA. The V end was cut by 6 bases, the J end by 3 bases, with 14 bases between. The CDR3 spans 14 residues. CDR3 bases: TGTGCCAGCAGTTCGAGCAATATGGACACTGAAGCTTTCTTT. Protein: CASSSSNMDTEAFF.

V usage is TRBV9 and J usage is TRBJ2-7; tentatively, D is TRBD2 (6 bases). Trimming took 4 bases from V and 1 from J, leaving 18 bases between them. The CDR3 is made up of 16 amino acids. Germline values: CDR1 SGDLS, CDR2 YYNGEE. The CDR3 sequence is CASSPRGSGVSYEQYF. CDR3 nucleotides: TGTGCCAGCAGCCCCCGGGGATCGGGAGTGTCCTACGAGCAGTACTTC.

The genes are TRBV29-1 and TRBJ1-2; D is possibly TRBD1 (5 bases). This CDR3 is 14 amino acids long. CDR1 SQVTM and CDR2 ANQGSEA come from the germline V gene. V was cut by 1 base and J by 5 bases, with 14 bases left in between. The CDR3 sequence: CSVEGRRQNYGYTF. The CDR3 DNA is TGCAGCGTTGAAGGCAGGAGACAGAATTATGGCTACACCTTC.

The J gene is TRBJ2-7, the V gene TRBV27; 8 bases fit TRBD2. The trim removed 5 bases at V and 3 bases at J, leaving 9 bases unmatched. CDR1 MNHEY and CDR2 SMNVEV come from the germline V gene (reference sequence). This CDR3 comprises 15 residues. CDR3 bases: TGTGCCAGCAGTCCTAAAGCGGGAGTACTCTACGAGCAGTACTTC. Protein: CASSPKAGVLYEQYF.

The chain carries TRBV6-5 and TRBJ1-2, with D uncertain. Germline values: CDR1 MNHEY, CDR2 SVGAGI. V was shortened by 4 bases and J by 6 bases, with 18 bases between the two germline ends. This CDR3 is built from 15 residues. The CDR3 DNA follows: TGTGCCAGCAGTTTCGATAGGGAGCTGTTACATGGCTACACCTTC. Protein product: CASSFDRELLHGYTF.

The chain combines TRBV28 with TRBJ2-7; 11 bases map to TRBD2. This CDR3 spans 15 amino acids. J lost 2 bases, V lost 6 bases, and 6 bases had no gene match. The germline V gene has CDR1 MDHEN and CDR2 SYDVKM. The chain's CDR3 is CASRDGLAGPYEQYF. The CDR3, as DNA: TGTGCCAGCAGAGACGGACTAGCGGGCCCCTACGAGCAGTACTTC.

The chain uses TRBV7-9 and TRBJ1-4; 9 positions match TRBD1. In germline, CDR1 is SEHNR, CDR2 FQNEAQ (reference sequence). This CDR3 spans 16 amino acids. V trimming: 5 bases; J trimming: 5 bases; junction bases outside the gene matches: 9. The CDR3 DNA follows: TGTGCCAGCAGCAGGACCGGCGGGACAGGGAATGAAAAACTGTTTTTT. Encoded protein: CASSRTGGTGNEKLFF.

The genes are TRBV11-2 and TRBJ2-7, with D possibly being TRBD1 (6 bases). The CDR3 contains 15 residues. The V gene lost 1 base and the J gene lost 3 bases, with 13 bases spanning the gap. CDR1 is SGHAT and CDR2 is FQNNGV in the germline V gene. DNA for the CDR3: TGTGCCAGCAGCTTAGGGTTCGGGACACGCTACGAGCAGTACTTC. Amino acids: CASSLGFGTRYEQYF.

This clone occurred a few times. The genes are TRBV9 and TRBJ1-4; 11 bases line up with TRBD1. V trimming: 4 bases; J trimming: 7 bases; junction bases outside the gene matches: 3. Germline loops: CDR1 SGDLS, CDR2 YYNGEE. This CDR3 has 14 residues. Written as DNA, the CDR3 is TGTGCCAGCAGCCCCGGGACAGGGGGTGAAAAACTGTTTTTT. Translated: CASSPGTGGEKLFF.

The chain recombines TRBV4-3 with TRBJ1-2; maybe TRBD1 (5 bases). Trimming removed 0 bases from V and 0 bases from J, with 8 bases in between. This CDR3 region has 15 residues. Looked up from germline, CDR1 is LGHNA and CDR2 is YSLEER. As DNA, the CDR3 is TGCGCCAGCAGCCAAGACCGGGGGGCTAACTATGGCTACACCTTC. It encodes CASSQDRGANYGYTF.

The J gene is TRBJ2-7, the V gene TRBV6-5, with D possibly being TRBD2 (6 bases). The CDR3 loop spans 14 amino acids. V was trimmed by 7 bases and J by 5 bases, leaving 18 bases between them. Looked up from germline, CDR1 is MNHEY and CDR2 is SVGAGI. This chain's CDR3 is CASTSAGWGNEQYF. The CDR3 region has the DNA TGTGCCAGCACATCGGCGGGATGGGGGAACGAGCAGTACTTC.

The gene calls are TRBV4-1 and TRBJ2-5, with TRBD2 matching over 8 bases. The CDR3 consists of 16 residues. CDR1 and CDR2 (germline): MGHRA, YSYEKL. With V trimmed by 2 bases and J by 3 bases, 8 bases remained unmatched. CDR3 bases: TGCGCCAGCAGCCAACGGGGGGGAAAAGGGAAAGAGACCCAGTACTTC. This sequence encodes CASSQRGGKGKETQYF.

The chain employs TRBV3-1 (or the pseudogene TRBV3-2) and TRBJ1-5, with a possible D match to TRBD1 (5 bases). CDR1 is LGHDT, CDR2 YNNKEL, per germline (reference sequence). There are 14 residues in the CDR3. Between the trimmed V and J ends, which lost 2 bases and 6 bases, there was a span of 11 bases. CDR3 in DNA: TGTGCCAGCAGCCAAAGAGGGGAGGCTCAGCCCCAGCATTTT. This sequence encodes CASSQRGEAQPQHF.

The chain couples TRBV6-5 to TRBJ2-1, with a weak D call TRBD2 (5 bases). The CDR3 has 13 residues. The germline V gene encodes CDR1 MNHEY and CDR2 SVGAGI. V was clipped by 8 bases and J by 6 bases, with 14 bases between them. CDR3: CASGPVEGNEQFF. The CDR3 DNA sequence: TGTGCCAGCGGCCCCGTCGAGGGCAATGAGCAGTTCTTC.

In its sample, this clone was seen once. This chain connects TRBV6-6 to TRBJ2-5; 7 nucleotides align to TRBD2. Germline V gene lookup returns CDR1 MNHNY and CDR2 SVGAGI (reference sequence). This CDR3 is 15 amino acids long. V trimming: 0 bases; J trimming: 4 bases; junction bases outside the gene matches: 5. The CDR3 here is CASSYSGGGGETQYF. The DNA for the CDR3 is TGTGCCAGCAGTTACTCGGGGGGGGGAGGAGAGACCCAGTACTTC.

The chain employs TRBV19 and TRBJ2-7; the match to TRBD1 covers 7 bases. The J segment lost 5 bases and the V segment lost 3 bases, leaving 7 bases of the junction unmatched. The germline CDR1 and CDR2 sequences are LNHDA and SQIVND (reference sequence). The CDR3 is 14 residues long. The CDR3: CASSIGRQGHEQYF. CDR3 nucleotides: TGTGCCAGTAGTATCGGTAGACAGGGCCACGAGCAGTACTTC.

V and J are TRBV6-1 and TRBJ1-5; the match to TRBD1 covers 9 bases. V was pared by 10 bases and J by 9 bases, with 10 bases of the junction left unmatched. This CDR3 contains 13 residues. The germline CDR1 and CDR2 sequences are MNHNS and SASEGT. The CDR3 reads CAITGGGVMPQHF. The CDR3 DNA follows: TGTGCCATAACAGGGGGCGGGGTGATGCCCCAGCATTTT.

This chain joins TRBV6-5 and TRBJ1-1; 8 bases match TRBD1. The CDR3 is 14 residues long. The V and J ends lost 6 bases and 4 bases, in that order; junction bases with no gene match: 7. The V gene's germline CDR1 is MNHEY and CDR2 SVGAGI. The CDR3 DNA follows: TGTGCCAGCAGAGCAGGGGGCTACTTCACTGAAGCTTTCTTT. Translated: CASRAGGYFTEAFF.

The genes are TRBV7-9 and TRBJ2-5, with TRBD2 identical over 7 bases. This CDR3 contains 17 residues. Trimming cost V 1 base and J 0 bases; bases outside gene matches: 8. Germline V CDR1 and CDR2: SEHNR, FQNEAQ (reference sequence). The CDR3 nucleotides read TGTGCCAGCAGCTTAGGCTACAGGCGGGGGAACCAAGAGACCCAGTACTTC. Encoded protein: CASSLGYRRGNQETQYF.

The chain is built from TRBV5-4 and TRBJ1-2; 7 bases agree with TRBD1. CDR1 and CDR2 (germline): SGHNT, YYREEE (reference sequence). V gave up 4 bases and J gave up 2 bases; unmatched junction bases: 2. CDR3 length equals 13 residues. In DNA, the CDR3 is TGTGCCAGCAGCGCGGGACAGAACTATGGCTACACCTTC. It yields the protein CASSAGQNYGYTF.

This sequence joins TRBV6-1 and TRBJ2-3; 7 bases are shared with TRBD1. Germline CDR1 and CDR2: MNHNS and SASEGT. This CDR3 is built from 15 residues. V shed 3 bases, J shed 2 bases, and the junction held 5 bases outside the gene matches. The CDR3 here is CASSDDRELTDTQYF. The CDR3 region has the DNA TGTGCCAGCAGTGACGACAGGGAACTCACAGATACGCAGTATTTT.

The chain recombines TRBV5-4 with TRBJ2-1; possibly TRBD2 for D (6 bases). Looked up from germline, CDR1 is SGHNT and CDR2 is YYREEE (reference sequence). The CDR3 is 17 amino acids. Trimming left V 6 bases short and J 4 bases short, with 23 bases between. CDR3 residues: CASTPPGRRKGYNEQFF. CDR3 nucleotides: TGTGCCAGCACCCCTCCTGGGAGGCGGAAAGGGTACAATGAGCAGTTCTTC.

The rearrangement joins TRBV3-1 (or the pseudogene TRBV3-2) to TRBJ1-2; 7 bases are shared with TRBD1. Germline loops: CDR1 LGHDT, CDR2 YNNKEL (reference sequence). The CDR3 covers 15 residues. V shed 0 bases and J 4 bases; nucleotides not matched to a gene: 5. CDR3 region: CASSQDQNRGYGYTF. CDR3 DNA: TGTGCCAGCAGCCAAGATCAGAACAGGGGCTATGGCTACACCTTC.

The chain has TRBV7-2 and TRBJ1-4; D unresolved. The germline gives CDR1 SGHTA, CDR2 FQGNSA. The length of the CDR3 is 13 residues. V lost 0 bases, J lost 8 bases, and 7 bases lay in between. This CDR3 reads CASSLANGEKLFF. The DNA for the CDR3 is TGTGCCAGCAGCTTAGCAAACGGGGAAAAACTGTTTTTT.

The rearrangement joins TRBV19 to TRBJ2-2; weak D call: TRBD2 (6 bases). CDR1 is LNHDA and CDR2 is SQIVND in the germline V gene (reference sequence). The CDR3 loop spans 14 amino acids. V gave up 2 bases and J gave up 7 bases, with 11 bases separating them. The CDR3 reads CASSIRREIGELFF. The CDR3 DNA sequence: TGTGCCAGTAGTATAAGGAGGGAGATCGGGGAGCTGTTTTTT.

The rearrangement uses TRBV9 and TRBJ1-1, with D possibly being TRBD1 (5 bases). V shed 7 bases and J shed 3 bases, with 16 bases lying between them. This CDR3 is 14 amino acids long. Germline lookup yields CDR1 SGDLS and CDR2 YYNGEE. The CDR3 DNA reads as TGTGCCAGCGGGGACCCGCGGGATGACACTGAAGCTTTCTTT. Its protein product is CASGDPRDDTEAFF.

The chain links TRBV5-1 to TRBJ1-1, with 8 positions matching TRBD1. CDR1 SGHRS and CDR2 YFSETQ come from the germline V gene. V trimming: 5 bases; J trimming: 1 base; junction bases outside the gene matches: 4. CDR3 size: 14 residues. CDR3 coding DNA: TGCGCCAGCAGAACGACAGGGGCGAACACTGAAGCTTTCTTT. This gives the protein CASRTTGANTEAFF.

The rearrangement links TRBV19 to TRBJ2-5, with 9 bases aligning to TRBD1. The germline V gene has CDR1 LNHDA and CDR2 SQIVND (reference sequence). This CDR3 has 14 residues. The ends lost 7 bases at V and 2 bases at J; junction bases unmatched: 5. CDR3 nucleotides: TGTGCCAGTACTTCCGGGACAGGGCAAGAGACCCAGTACTTC. Protein sequence: CASTSGTGQETQYF. The complete variable domain, with remaining parts taken from reference TRBV19 and TRBJ2-5, reads DGGITQSPKYLFRKEGQNVTLSCEQNLNHDAMYWYRQDPGQGLRLIYYSQIVNDFQKGDIAEGYSVSREKKESFPLTVTSAQKNPTAFYLCASTSGTGQETQYFGPGTRLLVL.